The clone carrying this T cell receptor (beta chain) was seen many times. What was amplified from RNA transcripts were TCR beta CDR3 regions. TCR CDR3 underwent first-round RT-PCR with the HTBI primer set. TCRdb processed the multiplex PCR reads anew with MiXCR; each CDR3 protein has one entry. Of 270,000 or so distinct CDR3 sequences listed, approximately 26% are singletons. The CDR3 runs 16 residues. Germline trimming cut 5 bases from V and 7 bases from J; bases unmatched to any gene: 10. The data are from a study of T cells in Graves' hyperthyroidism and ophthalmopathy. The gene calls are TRBV12-3 or TRBV12-4 and TRBJ1-6; TRBD1 matches 8 bases. This TCR derives from a man aged 35 to 55 with Graves' hyperthyroidism that later progressed to Graves' ophthalmopathy. Sample: blood. CDR3 loop: CASSVTGTGRNSPLHF. In DNA form, the CDR3 reads TGTGCCAGCAGTGTAACCGGGACAGGCCGAAATTCACCCCTCCACTTT.